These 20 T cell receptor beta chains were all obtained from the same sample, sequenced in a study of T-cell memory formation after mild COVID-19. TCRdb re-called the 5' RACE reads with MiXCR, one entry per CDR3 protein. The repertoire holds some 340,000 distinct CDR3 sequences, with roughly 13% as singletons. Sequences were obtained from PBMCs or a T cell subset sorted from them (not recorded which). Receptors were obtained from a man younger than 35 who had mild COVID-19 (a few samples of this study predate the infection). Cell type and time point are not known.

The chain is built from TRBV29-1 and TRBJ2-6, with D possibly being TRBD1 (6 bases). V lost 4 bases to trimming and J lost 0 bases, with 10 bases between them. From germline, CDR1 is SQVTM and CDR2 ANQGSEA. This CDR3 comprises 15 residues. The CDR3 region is CSVAQGSSGANVLTF. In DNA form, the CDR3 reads TGCAGCGTTGCTCAGGGGAGCTCTGGGGCCAACGTCCTGACTTTC.

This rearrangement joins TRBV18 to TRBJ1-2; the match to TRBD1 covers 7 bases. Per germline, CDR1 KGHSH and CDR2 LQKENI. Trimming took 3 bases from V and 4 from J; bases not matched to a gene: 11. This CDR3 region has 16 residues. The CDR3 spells CASSPSGTELFYGYTF. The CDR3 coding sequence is TGTGCCAGCTCACCCTCCGGGACAGAATTATTCTATGGCTACACCTTC.

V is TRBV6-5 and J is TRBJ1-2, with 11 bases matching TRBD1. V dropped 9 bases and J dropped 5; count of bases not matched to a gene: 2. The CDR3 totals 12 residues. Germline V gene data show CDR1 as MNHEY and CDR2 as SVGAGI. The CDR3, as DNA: TGTGCCAGTAGGGACAGGGGGTATGGCTACACCTTC. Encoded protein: CASRDRGYGYTF.

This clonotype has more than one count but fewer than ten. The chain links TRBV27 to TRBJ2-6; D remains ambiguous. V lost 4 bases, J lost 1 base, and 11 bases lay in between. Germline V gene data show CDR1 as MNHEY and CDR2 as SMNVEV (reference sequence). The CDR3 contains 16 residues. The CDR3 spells CASSSTGVSGANVLTF. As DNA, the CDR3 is TGTGCCAGCAGTTCGACGGGTGTTTCTGGGGCCAACGTCCTGACTTTC. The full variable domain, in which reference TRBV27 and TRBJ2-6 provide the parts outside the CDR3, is EAQVTQNPRYLITVTGKKLTVTCSQNMNHEYMSWYRQDPGLGLRQIYYSMNVEVTDKGDVPEGYKVSRKEKRNFPLILESPSPNQTSLYFCASSSTGVSGANVLTFGAGSRLTVL.

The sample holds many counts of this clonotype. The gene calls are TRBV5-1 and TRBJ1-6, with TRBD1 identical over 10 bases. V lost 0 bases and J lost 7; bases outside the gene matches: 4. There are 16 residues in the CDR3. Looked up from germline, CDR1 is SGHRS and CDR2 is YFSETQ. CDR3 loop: CASSLAPGQGNSPLHF. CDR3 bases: TGCGCCAGCAGCTTGGCTCCGGGACAGGGGAATTCACCCCTCCACTTT.

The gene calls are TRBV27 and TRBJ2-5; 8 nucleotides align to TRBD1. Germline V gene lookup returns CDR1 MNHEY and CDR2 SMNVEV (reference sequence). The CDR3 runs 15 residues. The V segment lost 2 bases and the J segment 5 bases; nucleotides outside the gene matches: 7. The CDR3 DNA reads TGTGCCAGCAGTTTAAGTCGCAGGGGGCGGGAGACCCAGTACTTC. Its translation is CASSLSRRGRETQYF.

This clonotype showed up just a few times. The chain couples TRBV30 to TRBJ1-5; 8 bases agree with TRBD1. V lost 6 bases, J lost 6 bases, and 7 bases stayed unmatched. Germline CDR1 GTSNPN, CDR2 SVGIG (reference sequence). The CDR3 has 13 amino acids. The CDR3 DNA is TGTGCCTGCTCAACAGGGGGGTTTCAGCCCCAGCATTTT. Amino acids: CACSTGGFQPQHF.

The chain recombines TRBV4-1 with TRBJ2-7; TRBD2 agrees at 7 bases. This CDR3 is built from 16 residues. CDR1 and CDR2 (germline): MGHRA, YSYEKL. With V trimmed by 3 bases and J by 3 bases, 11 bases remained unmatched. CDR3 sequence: CASSQTERGMGYEQYF. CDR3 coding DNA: TGCGCCAGCAGCCAGACCGAGCGGGGTATGGGCTACGAGCAGTACTTC.

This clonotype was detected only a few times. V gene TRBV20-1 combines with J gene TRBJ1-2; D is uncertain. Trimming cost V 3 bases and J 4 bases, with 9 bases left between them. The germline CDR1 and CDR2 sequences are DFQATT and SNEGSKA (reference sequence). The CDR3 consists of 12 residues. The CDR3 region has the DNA TGCAGTGCTAGTAGGGCAGGCTATGGCTACACCTTC. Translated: CSASRAGYGYTF.

For the CDR3, the DNA is TGTGCCAGCTCACCACAAGGGGGGGGCCCCAATGAGCAGTTCTTC. Its protein product is CASSPQGGGPNEQFF. The chain carries TRBV18 and TRBJ2-1; D perhaps matches TRBD2 (7 bases). Germline loops: CDR1 KGHSH, CDR2 LQKENI. V was cut by 1 base and J by 6 bases, with 13 bases left in between. The CDR3 contains 15 residues.

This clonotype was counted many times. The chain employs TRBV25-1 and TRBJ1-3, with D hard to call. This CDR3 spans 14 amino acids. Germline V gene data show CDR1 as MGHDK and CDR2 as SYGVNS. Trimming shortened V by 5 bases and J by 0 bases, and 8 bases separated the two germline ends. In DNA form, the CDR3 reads TGTGCCAGCAGTCCCGCTAGCTCTGGAAACACCATATATTTT. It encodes CASSPASSGNTIYF.

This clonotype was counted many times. The CDR3 sequence: CASRGRPGVDTQYF. CDR3 bases: TGCGCCAGCAGGGGCAGGCCGGGAGTAGATACGCAGTATTTT. The chain carries TRBV5-1 and TRBJ2-3, with a possible D match to TRBD2 (6 bases). CDR1 is SGHRS, CDR2 YFSETQ, per germline. Trimming shortened V by 5 bases and J by 5 bases, and 15 bases separated the two germline ends. The CDR3 has 14 amino acids. Using reference TRBV5-1 and TRBJ2-3 for the parts outside the CDR3, the full variable domain is KAGVTQTPRYLIKTRGQQVTLSCSPISGHRSVSWYQQTPGQGLQFLFEYFSETQRNKGNFPGRFSGRQFSNSRSEMNVSTLELGDSALYLCASRGRPGVDTQYFGPGTRLTVL.

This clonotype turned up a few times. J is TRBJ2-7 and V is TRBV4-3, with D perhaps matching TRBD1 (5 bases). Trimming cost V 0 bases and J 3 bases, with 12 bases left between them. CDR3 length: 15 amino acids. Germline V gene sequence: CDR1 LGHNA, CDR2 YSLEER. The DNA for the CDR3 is TGCGCCAGCAGCCAAGAGGGGCAGGACCGCTACGAGCAGTACTTC. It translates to CASSQEGQDRYEQYF.

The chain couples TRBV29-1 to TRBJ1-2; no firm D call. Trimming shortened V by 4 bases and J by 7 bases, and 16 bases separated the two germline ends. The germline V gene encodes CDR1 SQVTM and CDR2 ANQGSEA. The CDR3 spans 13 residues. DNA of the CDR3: TGCAGCGTTGCCGCGGGCGCCCTTGCTGGCTACACCTTC. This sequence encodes CSVAAGALAGYTF.

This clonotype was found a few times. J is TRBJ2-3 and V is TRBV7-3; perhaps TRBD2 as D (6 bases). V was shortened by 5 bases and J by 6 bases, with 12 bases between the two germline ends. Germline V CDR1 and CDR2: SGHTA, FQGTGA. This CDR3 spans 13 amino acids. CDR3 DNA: TGTGCCAGCAGCCGGGGGTGGCAGGATACGCAGTATTTT. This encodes CASSRGWQDTQYF.

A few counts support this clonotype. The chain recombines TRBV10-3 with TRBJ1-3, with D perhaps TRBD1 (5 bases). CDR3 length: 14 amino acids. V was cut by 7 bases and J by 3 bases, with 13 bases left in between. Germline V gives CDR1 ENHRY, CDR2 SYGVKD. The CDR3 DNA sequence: TGTGCCATCAAAGGGACGGATAATGGAAACACCATATATTTT. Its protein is CAIKGTDNGNTIYF.

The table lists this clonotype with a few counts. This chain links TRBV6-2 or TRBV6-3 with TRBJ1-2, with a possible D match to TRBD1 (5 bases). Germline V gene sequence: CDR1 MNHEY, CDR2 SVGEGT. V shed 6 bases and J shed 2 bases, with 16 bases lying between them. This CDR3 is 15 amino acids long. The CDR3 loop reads CASRRPGTSNYGYTF. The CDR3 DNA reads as TGTGCCAGCAGACGCCCCGGGACCTCAAACTATGGCTACACCTTC.

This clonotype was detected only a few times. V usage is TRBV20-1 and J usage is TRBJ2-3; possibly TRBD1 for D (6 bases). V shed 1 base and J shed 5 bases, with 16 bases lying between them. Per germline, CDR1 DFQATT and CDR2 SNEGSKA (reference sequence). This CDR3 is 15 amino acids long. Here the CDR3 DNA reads TGCAGTGCTAGAGCTCCACAGGGATACGGAGATACGCAGTATTTT. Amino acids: CSARAPQGYGDTQYF.

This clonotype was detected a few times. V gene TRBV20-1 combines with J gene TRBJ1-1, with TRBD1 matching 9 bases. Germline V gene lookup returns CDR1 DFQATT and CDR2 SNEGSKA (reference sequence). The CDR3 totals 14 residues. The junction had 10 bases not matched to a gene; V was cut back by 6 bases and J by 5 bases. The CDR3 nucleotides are TGCAGTGCAGTATTCGTGACAGGGGGGACTGAAGCTTTCTTT. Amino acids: CSAVFVTGGTEAFF.

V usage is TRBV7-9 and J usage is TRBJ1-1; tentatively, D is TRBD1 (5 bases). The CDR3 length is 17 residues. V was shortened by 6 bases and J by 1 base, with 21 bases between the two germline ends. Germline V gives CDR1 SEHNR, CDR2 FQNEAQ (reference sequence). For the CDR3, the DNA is TGTGCCAGCAGAGTTTTAGGGTCGGGGAGGGGGAACACTGAAGCTTTCTTT. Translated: CASRVLGSGRGNTEAFF.